The 18 T cell receptor beta chains listed next were all sequenced from one sample in a study of technical replicates of blood from a few donors. TCRdb keeps only in-frame clones here, not all; method: immunoSEQ multiplex PCR. The sample includes about 56,000 clones, 90% to 95% of them seen just once. The source material was PBMCs. All receptors come from a human donor in good health. Some clones in this sample may be carry-over from other donors' samples.

V gene TRBV30 combines with J gene TRBJ2-7; TRBD1 is a possible D gene (5 bases). V was cut by 3 bases and J by 0 bases, with 15 bases left in between. The CDR3 extends over 15 amino acids. The germline V gene encodes CDR1 GTSNPN and CDR2 SVGIG (reference sequence). The CDR3 coding sequence is TGTGCCTGGAGCACCCACCAGGGTGGCTCCTACGAGCAGTACTTC. Translated, it gives CAWSTHQGGSYEQYF.

The rearrangement joins TRBV25-1 to TRBJ2-1; the D is unclear. The CDR3 contains 12 residues. CDR1 is MGHDK and CDR2 is SYGVNS in the germline V gene. V dropped 3 bases and J dropped 5 bases, with 5 bases sitting between them. The CDR3 is CASSERNNEQFF. The CDR3 region has the DNA TGTGCCAGCAGTGAGCGGAACAATGAGCAGTTCTTC.

The chain carries TRBV6-5 and TRBJ1-6; D gene unclear. The V end was cut by 2 bases, the J end by 4 bases, with 9 bases between. This CDR3 contains 15 residues. Per the germline V gene, CDR1 is MNHEY and CDR2 is SVGAGI. The chain's CDR3 is CASSYGQKYNSPLHF. DNA for the CDR3: TGTGCCAGCAGTTACGGCCAGAAGTATAATTCACCCCTCCACTTT.

In its sample, this clone was seen once. The V and J genes are TRBV7-9 and TRBJ2-3; TRBD2 agrees at 8 bases. Germline V CDR1 and CDR2: SEHNR, FQNEAQ (reference sequence). Trimming cost V 1 base and J 4 bases; bases outside gene matches: 7. This CDR3 has 16 residues. The CDR3 loop reads CASSLVSGRVADTQYF. The CDR3 DNA is TGTGCCAGCAGCTTAGTGAGCGGGAGAGTGGCAGATACGCAGTATTTT.

V usage is TRBV6-1 and J usage is TRBJ2-1; 9 positions match TRBD2. The germline V gene has CDR1 MNHNS and CDR2 SASEGT. V gave up 2 bases and J gave up 4 bases; unmatched junction bases: 6. This CDR3 region has 16 residues. CDR3 loop: CASSEHASGAYNEQFF. The DNA for the CDR3 is TGTGCCAGCAGTGAACATGCTAGCGGGGCGTACAATGAGCAGTTCTTC.

The chain couples TRBV6-6 to TRBJ1-1, with a tentative D call TRBD1 (5 bases). The V gene lost 0 bases and the J gene lost 5 bases, with 13 bases spanning the gap. Germline loops: CDR1 MNHNY, CDR2 SVGAGI (reference sequence). This CDR3 contains 15 residues. CDR3 DNA: TGTGCCAGCAGTTACTCGTTCGGGGGAAGTACTGAAGCTTTCTTT. Its translation: CASSYSFGGSTEAFF.

CDR3 nucleotide sequence: TGTGCCACCAGCAGAGATTTGGACAGGGGGCCGAGCACTGAAGCTTTCTTT. It codes for CATSRDLDRGPSTEAFF. The chain joins TRBV15 to TRBJ1-1, with 11 positions matching TRBD1. V shed 0 bases and J 4 bases; nucleotides not matched to a gene: 7. This CDR3 contains 17 residues. CDR1 and CDR2 from the germline V gene are LNHNV and YYDKDF (reference sequence).

The rearrangement uses TRBV28 and TRBJ2-1, with 9 bases aligning to TRBD1. V gave up 8 bases and J gave up 4 bases; unmatched junction bases: 3. The CDR3 runs to 13 residues. Per germline, CDR1 MDHEN and CDR2 SYDVKM. DNA for the CDR3: TGTGCCAGCGGGACAGGGAAATACAATGAGCAGTTCTTC. Its translation is CASGTGKYNEQFF.

This chain's CDR3 is CASSPQSGPQHF. DNA of the CDR3: TGTGCCAGCTCACCACAGAGTGGGCCCCAGCATTTT. This chain joins TRBV18 and TRBJ1-5; the D is unclear. This CDR3 is built from 12 residues. Per the germline V gene, CDR1 is KGHSH and CDR2 is LQKENI. Deletions cut 1 base from V and 9 bases from J, with 7 bases between.

The V call is TRBV5-4, the J call TRBJ2-7; 11 bases fit TRBD2. After removal of 0 bases from V and 2 bases from J, the junction contained 7 bases not matched to a gene. From germline, CDR1 is SGHNT and CDR2 YYREEE (reference sequence). CDR3 length equals 17 residues. CDR3: CASSLDFSGREPYEQYF. The CDR3 DNA sequence: TGTGCCAGCAGCTTGGACTTTAGCGGGAGGGAACCCTACGAGCAGTACTTC.

This rearrangement joins TRBV6-5 to TRBJ2-7, with 8 positions matching TRBD2. Trimming removed 6 bases from V and 6 bases from J; junction bases left unmatched: 13. Germline-derived CDR1 and CDR2 are MNHEY and SVGAGI. CDR3 length: 15 residues. For the CDR3, the DNA is TGTGCCAGCAGACCCCCAAGAGCGGGGGTGGGCGAGCAGTACTTC. Protein product: CASRPPRAGVGEQYF.

This chain uses TRBV7-2 with TRBJ1-3; TRBD1 matches 7 bases. The CDR3 is 14 residues long. V trimming: 5 bases; J trimming: 4 bases; junction bases outside the gene matches: 5. Per germline, CDR1 SGHTA and CDR2 FQGNSA. The CDR3 region is CASSIQGQGNTIYF. The CDR3, as DNA: TGTGCCAGCAGCATTCAGGGACAGGGAAACACCATATATTTT.

The chain is built from TRBV29-1 and TRBJ2-1; 7 positions match TRBD1. Germline loops: CDR1 SQVTM, CDR2 ANQGSEA. J was trimmed by 7 bases and V by 2 bases; bases with no gene match: 2. The length of the CDR3 is 12 residues. In nucleotides, the CDR3 is TGCAGCGTTGAAAGGGACAGTAATGAGCAGTTCTTC. It yields the protein CSVERDSNEQFF.

The CDR3 loop reads CASSFSGRRGTGELFF. The CDR3 coding sequence is TGTGCCAGCAGCTTTAGCGGGAGAAGAGGGACCGGGGAGCTGTTTTTT. The chain carries TRBV9 and TRBJ2-2; 9 positions match TRBD2. The CDR3 totals 16 residues. V was pared by 4 bases and J by 5 bases, with 9 bases of the junction left unmatched. The V gene's germline CDR1 is SGDLS and CDR2 YYNGEE.

CDR3 protein: CASSPLALGGPYEQYF. In DNA, the CDR3 is TGTGCCAGCTCACCATTAGCCCTCGGGGGGCCCTACGAGCAGTACTTC. The chain is built from TRBV18 and TRBJ2-7; weak D call: TRBD2 (7 bases). The CDR3 loop spans 16 amino acids. Trimming removed 2 bases from V and 2 bases from J, with 16 bases in between. From germline, CDR1 is KGHSH and CDR2 LQKENI.

V usage is TRBV9 and J usage is TRBJ2-1, with 8 positions matching TRBD2. Germline V gene data show CDR1 as SGDLS and CDR2 as YYNGEE. This CDR3 comprises 15 residues. Trimming at V came to 2 bases and at J to 8 bases, leaving 9 bases not matched to a gene. Written as DNA, the CDR3 is TGTGCCAGCAGCGTCCAAAGCGGGGGTACTCATGAGCAGTTCTTC. Translation gives CASSVQSGGTHEQFF.

The chain employs TRBV29-1 and TRBJ2-7; 9 nucleotides line up with TRBD1. The CDR3 consists of 13 residues. Germline CDR1 SQVTM, CDR2 ANQGSEA. The junction had 4 bases not matched to a gene; V was cut back by 6 bases and J by 1 base. CDR3 DNA: TGCAGCGTCGCCGGGACAGGGTCCTACGAGCAGTACTTC. Translating it yields CSVAGTGSYEQYF.

The genes are TRBV11-3 and TRBJ2-7; 9 bases are a match to TRBD2. The J segment lost 3 bases and the V segment lost 6 bases, leaving 9 bases of the junction unmatched. Germline V gene lookup returns CDR1 SGHNT and CDR2 YENEEA. The CDR3 spans 15 residues. CDR3 bases: TGTGCCAGCAGTCGCGGGGGGGGGTCCCACTACGAGCAGTACTTC. Protein product: CASSRGGGSHYEQYF. Using reference TRBV11-3 and TRBJ2-7 for the parts outside the CDR3, the full variable domain is EAGVVQSPRYKIIEKKQPVAFWCNPISGHNTLYWYLQNLGQGPELLIRYENEEAVDDSQLPKDRFSAERLKGVDSTLKIQPAELGDSAVYLCASSRGGGSHYEQYFGPGTRLTVT.